Described below is a single TCR beta chain sequence and its context. Its antigen is not identified. This sample also contains other DNA sequences that code for the same CDR3. In the original workflow: Junction-only sequences without quality scores came from ImmunoSEQ, so filtering differed. Sequenced by immunoSEQ multiplex PCR; TCRdb stores in-frame clones only, minus some. Clone size and the V and J calls come from that table; the DNA yielded D and trimming. The sample has about 1.5 million clones, 96% seen once. This sample was included in a study of shared clonotypes between healthy human individuals. Turning to the study itself: Donors had three CD4 naive, three CD4 memory, two CD8 naive and one CD8 memory plate apiece.

Study results and caveats: Roughly 5% of naive CD4 clonotypes were shared across four donors.

The CDR3 is 16 amino acids. The junction had 6 bases not matched to a gene; V was cut back by 5 bases and J by 4 bases. Germline CDR1 SEHNR, CDR2 FQNEAQ (reference sequence). The rearrangement joins TRBV7-9 to TRBJ2-3; TRBD2 matches 13 bases. The TCR originated in a young man in good health. The material sequenced was naive CD4+ T cells sorted from blood. Subset given: CD45RA+ positively selected. The CDR3: CASSPGLAGVSDTQYF. CDR3 coding DNA: TGTGCCAGCAGCCCCGGACTAGCGGGAGTGTCAGATACGCAGTATTTT.